This T cell receptor beta chain derives from a study of CD8 T cells in ankylosing spondylitis. From the 5' RACE reads, TCRdb called clonotypes with MiXCR, one entry per CDR3 protein. The repertoire holds about 130,000 distinct CDR3 sequences, around 9.7% seen once, with about 3.6% in the top ten. The CDR3 sequence is 13 residues long. Between the trimmed V and J ends, which lost 3 bases and 3 bases, there was a span of 6 bases. Study outcomes and limitations: Certain motif variants had earlier been reported in reactive arthritis synovial fluid and blood. The disease-linked clones had a CD8+ phenotype and low blood frequencies. Ankylosing spondylitis blood appeared to carry a characteristic TCR beta motif of eight or nine highly homologous variants.

In its sample, this clonotype was seen many times. Its antigen remains unknown. The receptor's source is a male donor with ankylosing spondylitis or in good health (not recorded which). This sequence joins TRBV12-3 or TRBV12-4 and TRBJ2-4; D is unclear. Sequenced input: blood, either unsorted or a sorted T cell fraction (not recorded which). The CDR3 here is CASSFGGKNIQYF. The CDR3 DNA follows: TGTGCCAGCAGTTTTGGCGGCAAAAACATTCAGTACTTC.